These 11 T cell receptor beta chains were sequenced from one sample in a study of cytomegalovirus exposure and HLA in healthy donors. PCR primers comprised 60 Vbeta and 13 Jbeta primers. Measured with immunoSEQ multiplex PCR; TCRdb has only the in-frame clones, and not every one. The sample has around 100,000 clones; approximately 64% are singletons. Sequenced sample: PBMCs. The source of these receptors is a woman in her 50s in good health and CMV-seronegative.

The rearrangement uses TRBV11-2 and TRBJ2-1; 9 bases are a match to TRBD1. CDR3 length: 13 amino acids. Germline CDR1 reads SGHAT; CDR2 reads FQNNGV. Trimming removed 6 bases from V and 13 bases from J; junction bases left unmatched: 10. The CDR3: CASRGTGLLGQFF. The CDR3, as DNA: TGTGCCAGCAGAGGGACAGGGTTGTTGGGACAGTTCTTC.

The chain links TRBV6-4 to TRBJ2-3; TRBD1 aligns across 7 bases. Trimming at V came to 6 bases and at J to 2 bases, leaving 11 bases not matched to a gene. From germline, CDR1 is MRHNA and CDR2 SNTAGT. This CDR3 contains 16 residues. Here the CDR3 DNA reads TGTGCCAGCAGCCAGAAGGCCGGGACAGTCACAGATACGCAGTATTTT. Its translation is CASSQKAGTVTDTQYF.

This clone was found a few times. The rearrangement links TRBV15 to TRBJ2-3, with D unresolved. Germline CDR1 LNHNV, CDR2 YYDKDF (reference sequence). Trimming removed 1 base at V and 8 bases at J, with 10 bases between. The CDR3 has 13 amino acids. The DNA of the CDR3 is TGTGCCACCAGCAGAGGCTTGGAGCGTACGCAGTATTTT. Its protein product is CATSRGLERTQYF.

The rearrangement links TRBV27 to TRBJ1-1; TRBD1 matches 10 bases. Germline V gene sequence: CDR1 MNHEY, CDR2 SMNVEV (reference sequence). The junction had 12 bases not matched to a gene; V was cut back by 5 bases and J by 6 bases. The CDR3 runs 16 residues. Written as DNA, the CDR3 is TGTGCCAGCAGTCCGCTCCCGGGACAGGGGCCCCCTGAAGCTTTCTTT. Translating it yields CASSPLPGQGPPEAFF.

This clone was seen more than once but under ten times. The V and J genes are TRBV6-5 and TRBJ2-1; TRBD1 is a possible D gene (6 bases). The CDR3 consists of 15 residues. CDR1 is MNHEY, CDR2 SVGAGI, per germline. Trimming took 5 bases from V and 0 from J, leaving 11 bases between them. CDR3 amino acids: CASSGGQSSYNEQFF. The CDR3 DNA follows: TGTGCCAGCAGTGGGGGACAAAGCTCCTACAATGAGCAGTTCTTC.

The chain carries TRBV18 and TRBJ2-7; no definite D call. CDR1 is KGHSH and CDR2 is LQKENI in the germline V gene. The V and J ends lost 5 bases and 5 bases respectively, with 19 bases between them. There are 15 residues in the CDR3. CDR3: CASSSSGVELDEQYF. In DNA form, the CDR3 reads TGTGCCAGCTCATCCTCTGGAGTAGAACTCGACGAGCAGTACTTC. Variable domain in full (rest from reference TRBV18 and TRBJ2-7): NAGVMQNPRHLVRRRGQEARLRCSPMKGHSHVYWYRQLPEEGLKFMVYLQKENIIDESGMPKERFSAEFPKEGPSILRIQQVVRGDSAAYFCASSSSGVELDEQYFGPGTRLTVT.

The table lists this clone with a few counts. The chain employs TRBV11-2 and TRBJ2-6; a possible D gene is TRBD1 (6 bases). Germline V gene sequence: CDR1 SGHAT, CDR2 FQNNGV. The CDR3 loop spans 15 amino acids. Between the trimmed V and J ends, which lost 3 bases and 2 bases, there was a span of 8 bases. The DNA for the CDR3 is TGTGCCAGCAGCTTGGACAGTCCTGGGGCCAACGTCCTGACTTTC. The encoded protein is CASSLDSPGANVLTF.

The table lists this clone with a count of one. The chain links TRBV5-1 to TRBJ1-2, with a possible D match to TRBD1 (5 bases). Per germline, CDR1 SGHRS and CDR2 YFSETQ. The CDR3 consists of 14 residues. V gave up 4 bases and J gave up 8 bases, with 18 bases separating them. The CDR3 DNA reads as TGCGCCAGCAGCCCTCCCCAGGGTGCGGAAGGCTACACCTTC. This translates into CASSPPQGAEGYTF.

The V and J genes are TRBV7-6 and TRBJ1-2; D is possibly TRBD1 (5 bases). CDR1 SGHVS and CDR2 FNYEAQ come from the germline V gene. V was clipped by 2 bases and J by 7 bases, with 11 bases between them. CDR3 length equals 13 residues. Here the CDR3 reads CASSLPQDLGYTF. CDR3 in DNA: TGTGCCAGCAGCTTACCACAGGATCTTGGCTACACCTTC.

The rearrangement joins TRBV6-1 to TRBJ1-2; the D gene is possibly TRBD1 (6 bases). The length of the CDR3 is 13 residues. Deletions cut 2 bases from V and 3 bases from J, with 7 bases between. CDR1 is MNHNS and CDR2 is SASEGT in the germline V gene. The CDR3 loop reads CASSERQDYGYTF. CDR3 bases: TGTGCCAGCAGTGAAAGACAGGACTATGGCTACACCTTC.

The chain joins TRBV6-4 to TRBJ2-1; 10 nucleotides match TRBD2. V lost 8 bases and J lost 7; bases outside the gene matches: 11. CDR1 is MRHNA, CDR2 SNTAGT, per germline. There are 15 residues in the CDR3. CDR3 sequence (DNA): TGTGCCAGCTCAAAGAGCGGGAGGGCCGGGAATGAGCAGTTCTTC. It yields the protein CASSKSGRAGNEQFF.